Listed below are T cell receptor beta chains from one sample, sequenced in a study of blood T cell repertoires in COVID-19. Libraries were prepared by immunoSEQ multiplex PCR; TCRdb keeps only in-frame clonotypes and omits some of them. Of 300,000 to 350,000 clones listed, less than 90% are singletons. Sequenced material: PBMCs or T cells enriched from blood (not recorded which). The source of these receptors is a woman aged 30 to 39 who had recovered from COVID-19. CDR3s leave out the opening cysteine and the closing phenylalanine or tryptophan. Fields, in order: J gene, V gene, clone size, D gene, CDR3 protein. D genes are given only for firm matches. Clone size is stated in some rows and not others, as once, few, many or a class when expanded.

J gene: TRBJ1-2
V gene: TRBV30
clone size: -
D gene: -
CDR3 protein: AWSETRGGSYGYT

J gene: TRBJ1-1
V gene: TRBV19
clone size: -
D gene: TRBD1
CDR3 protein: ASSNQRGTGGGLNTEAF

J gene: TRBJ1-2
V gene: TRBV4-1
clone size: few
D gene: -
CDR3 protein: ASSRPDGLYGYT

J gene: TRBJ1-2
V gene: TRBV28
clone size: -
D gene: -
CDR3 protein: ASSLGRGYGYT

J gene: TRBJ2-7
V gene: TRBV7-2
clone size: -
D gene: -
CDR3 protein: ASSLAGYSYEQY

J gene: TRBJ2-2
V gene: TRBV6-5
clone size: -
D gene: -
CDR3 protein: ASREGPDNTGELF

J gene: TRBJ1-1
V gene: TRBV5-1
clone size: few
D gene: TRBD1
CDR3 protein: ASSLGTGGAETEAF

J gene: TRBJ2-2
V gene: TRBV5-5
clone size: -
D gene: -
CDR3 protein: ASSLSGQPRYSGELF

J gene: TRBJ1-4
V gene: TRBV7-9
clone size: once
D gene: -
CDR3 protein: ASSPSGSWEKLF

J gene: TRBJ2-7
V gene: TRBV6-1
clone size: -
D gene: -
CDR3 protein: ASSERQATAYEQY

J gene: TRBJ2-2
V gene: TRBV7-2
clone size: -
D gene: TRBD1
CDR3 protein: ASSSRDRAHGELF

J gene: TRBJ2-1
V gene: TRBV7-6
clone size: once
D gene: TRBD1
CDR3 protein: ASSLGTALYNEQF

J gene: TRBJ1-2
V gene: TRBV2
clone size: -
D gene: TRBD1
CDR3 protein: ASSDAAGGSGYT

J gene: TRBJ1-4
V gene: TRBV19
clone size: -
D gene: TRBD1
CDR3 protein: ASTPGQLTGEKLF

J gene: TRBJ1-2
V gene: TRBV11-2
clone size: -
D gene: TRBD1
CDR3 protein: ASSVTGGPNYGYT

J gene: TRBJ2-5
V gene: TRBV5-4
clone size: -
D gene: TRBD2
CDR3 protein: ASSLGASGGSETQY

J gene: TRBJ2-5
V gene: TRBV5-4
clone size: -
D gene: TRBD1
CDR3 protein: ASSFRDRRETQY

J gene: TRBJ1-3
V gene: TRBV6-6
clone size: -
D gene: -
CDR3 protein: ASSQTTGLGSGNTIY

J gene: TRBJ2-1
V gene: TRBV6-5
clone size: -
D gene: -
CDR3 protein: ASSYSSRPSYNEQF

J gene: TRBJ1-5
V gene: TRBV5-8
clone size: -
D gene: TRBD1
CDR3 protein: ASSMGGTGGQPQH

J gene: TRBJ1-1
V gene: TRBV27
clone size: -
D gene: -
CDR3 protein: ASSLSPGSVNTEAF

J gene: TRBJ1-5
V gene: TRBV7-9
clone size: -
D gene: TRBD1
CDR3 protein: ASSPSDIRDRDQPQH

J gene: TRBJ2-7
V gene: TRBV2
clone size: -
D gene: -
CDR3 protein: ASSGQGIRYEQY

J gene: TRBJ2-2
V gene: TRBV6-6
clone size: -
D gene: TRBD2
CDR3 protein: ASSHWTSGGPANTGELF

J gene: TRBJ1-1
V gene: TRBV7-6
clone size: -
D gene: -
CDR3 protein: ASSPAGVPNTEAF

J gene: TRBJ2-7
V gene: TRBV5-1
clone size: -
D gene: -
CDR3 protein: ASSLAGSSYEQY

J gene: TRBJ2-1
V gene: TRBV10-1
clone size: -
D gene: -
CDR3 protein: ASSEGLYNEQF